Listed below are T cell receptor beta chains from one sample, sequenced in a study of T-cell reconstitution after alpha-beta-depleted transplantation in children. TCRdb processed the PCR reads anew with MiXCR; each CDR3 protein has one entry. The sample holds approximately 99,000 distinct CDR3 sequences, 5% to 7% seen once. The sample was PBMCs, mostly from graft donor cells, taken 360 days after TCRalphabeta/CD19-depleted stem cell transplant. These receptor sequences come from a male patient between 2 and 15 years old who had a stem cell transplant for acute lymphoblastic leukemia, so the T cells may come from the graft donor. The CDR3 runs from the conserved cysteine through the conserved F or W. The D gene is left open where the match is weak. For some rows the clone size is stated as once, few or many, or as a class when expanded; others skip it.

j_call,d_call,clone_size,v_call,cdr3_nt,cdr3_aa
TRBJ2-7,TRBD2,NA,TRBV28,TGTGCCAGCAGGGACCCGCTAGCGGTATACGAGCAGTACTTC,CASRDPLAVYEQYF
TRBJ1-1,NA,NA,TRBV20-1,TGCAGTGCTAGCGGAGGGGGTTGGACTGAAGCTTTCTTT,CSASGGGWTEAFF
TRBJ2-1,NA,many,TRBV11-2,TGTGCCAGCAGCTTAGCCTGGGGGAATGAGCAGTTCTTC,CASSLAWGNEQFF
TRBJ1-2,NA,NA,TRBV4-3,TGCGCCAGCAGCCAAGTAGGCCACGCAAATGGCTACACCTTC,CASSQVGHANGYTF
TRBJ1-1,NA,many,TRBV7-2,TGTGCCAGCAGTTTAACAGGGTCCACTGAAGCTTTCTTT,CASSLTGSTEAFF
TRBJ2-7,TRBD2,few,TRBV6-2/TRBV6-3,TGTGCCAGCAGTTACTCGAAAAGGGAGGGGAGGATCGACGAGCAGTACTTC,CASSYSKREGRIDEQYF
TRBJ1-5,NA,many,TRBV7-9,TGTGCCAGCAGGGGGGAGGGCAATCAGCCCCAGCATTTT,CASRGEGNQPQHF
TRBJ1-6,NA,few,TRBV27,TGTGCCAGCAGTTTACCCCAGGCCTATTCACCCCTCCACTTT,CASSLPQAYSPLHF
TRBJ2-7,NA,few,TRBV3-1,TGTGCCAGCAGCCCAGACAGCCCATACGAGCAGTACTTC,CASSPDSPYEQYF
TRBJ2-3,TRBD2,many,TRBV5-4,TGTGCCAGCAGCTTGAAGCGGGAGATGGACACAGATACGCAGTATTTT,CASSLKREMDTDTQYF
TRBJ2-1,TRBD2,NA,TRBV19,TGTGCCAGTAGTATAGGCGGGGGGATCTATGAGCAGTTCTTC,CASSIGGGIYEQFF
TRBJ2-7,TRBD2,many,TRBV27,TGTGCCAGCAGTGAGACTAGCGGGAGGTCCTACGAGCAGTACTTC,CASSETSGRSYEQYF
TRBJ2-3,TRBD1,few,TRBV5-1,TGCGCCAGCAGCTGGGCCCAGGGGGCAAAAGATACGCAGTATTTT,CASSWAQGAKDTQYF
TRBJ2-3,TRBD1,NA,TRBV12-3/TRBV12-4,TGTACCTTCTGTTACCCTTCAAGACAGGGTGGCAGCACAGATACGCAGTATTTT,CTFCYPSRQGGSTDTQYF
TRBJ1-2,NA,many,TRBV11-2,TGTGCCAGCAGCTTAGACGGAAACTATGGCTACACCTTC,CASSLDGNYGYTF
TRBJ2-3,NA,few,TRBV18,TGTGCCAGCTCACAGATCAGGGTTGGCACTAGCACAGATACGCAGTATTTT,CASSQIRVGTSTDTQYF
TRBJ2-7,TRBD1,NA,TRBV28,TGTGCCAGCAGCCCCCTTTCCGGGACAGCCAACTACGAGCAGTACTTC,CASSPLSGTANYEQYF
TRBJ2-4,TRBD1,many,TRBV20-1,TGCAGCTATCAGGGACAGAGCAAAAACATTCAGTACTTC,CSYQGQSKNIQYF
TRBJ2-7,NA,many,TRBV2,TGTGCCATCACAGGGTCGGTCTACGAGCAGTACTTC,CAITGSVYEQYF
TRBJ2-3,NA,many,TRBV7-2,TGTGCCAGCAGCGTCCCGATGGCGGGGTGGGCCACAGATACGCAGTATTTT,CASSVPMAGWATDTQYF
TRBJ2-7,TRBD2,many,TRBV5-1,TGCGCCAGCAGCTTGGCGGCGGGAGACAGAGCTTACGAGCAGTACTTC,CASSLAAGDRAYEQYF
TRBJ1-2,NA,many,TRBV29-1,TGCAGCGCGGACAGTGTGATTCTTAACTATGGCTACACCTTC,CSADSVILNYGYTF
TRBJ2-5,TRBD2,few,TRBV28,TGTGCCAGCAGTCCCCCCGCGGGAGGGACAACCCAGTACTTC,CASSPPAGGTTQYF
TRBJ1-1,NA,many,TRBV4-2,TGTGCCAGCAGCCAAGATATAGGACAGAACACTGAAGCTTTCTTT,CASSQDIGQNTEAFF
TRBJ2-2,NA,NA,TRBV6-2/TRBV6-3,TGTGCCAGCGATCGGGGGGCCGGCGGGGAGCTGTTTTTT,CASDRGAGGELFF
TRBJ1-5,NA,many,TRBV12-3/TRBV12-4,TGTGCCAGCAGTTTAGCGCCGGGGTCCGTTCATCAGCCCCAGCATTTT,CASSLAPGSVHQPQHF
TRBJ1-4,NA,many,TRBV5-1,TGCGCCAGCGCCGGGGGACCAACTAATGAAAAACTGTTTTTT,CASAGGPTNEKLFF
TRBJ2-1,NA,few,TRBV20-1,TGCAGTGCGGGCCGTACCTTTTACAATGAGCAGTTCTTC,CSAGRTFYNEQFF
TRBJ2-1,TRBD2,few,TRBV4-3,TGCGCCAGCAGCCTAAGCGCGGTTAGCGGGGGGGCCGGCTCCTACAATGAGCAGTTCTTC,CASSLSAVSGGAGSYNEQFF
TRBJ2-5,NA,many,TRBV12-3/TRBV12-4,TGTGCCAGCAGTTTAGCCGGGAACGCCCCAGAGACCCAGTACTTC,CASSLAGNAPETQYF
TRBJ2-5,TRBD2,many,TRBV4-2,TGTGCCAGCAGCCAAAGCGGGGCTATGCAAGAGACCCAGTACTTC,CASSQSGAMQETQYF
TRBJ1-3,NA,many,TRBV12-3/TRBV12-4,TGTGCCAGCGTAACAGGCCTACCATCTGGAAACACCATATATTTT,CASVTGLPSGNTIYF
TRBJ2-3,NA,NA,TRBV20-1,TGCAGTGCCACGACGGGCACAGATACGCAGTATTTT,CSATTGTDTQYF